This TCR beta chain derives from a study of shared clonotypes between healthy human individuals. Study information: Samples came from two female and a few male donors aged 18 to 49.

Study-level findings and limits: Rarefaction revealed incomplete sorted-subset sequencing despite large depth. Sharing across a few donors was seen in 4.5% to 5.5% of naive CD4 clonotypes.

CD45RO-negative, CCR7-selected cells formed the naive CD8 fraction, which excluded terminally differentiated effector memory CD45RA+ cells. Healthy adults negative for HIV, lacking recent acute infections or vaccinations, served as donors. Libraries were prepared by immunoSEQ multiplex PCR; TCRdb keeps only in-frame clonotypes and omits some of them. This table has about 590,000 clones, about 95% appearing once. As regards this clone: The antigen remains unidentified.

V lost 4 bases and J lost 5, with 14 bases in between. Germline CDR1 is LNHDA and CDR2 is SQIVND (reference sequence). The CDR3 loop spans 15 amino acids. The sequence was obtained from a woman in her thirties in good health. The gene calls are TRBV19 and TRBJ1-4; a weak D match, TRBD1 (5 bases). Sequences were obtained from naive CD8+ T cells sorted from blood. The CDR3 here is CASSRIQEKNEKLFF. The DNA for the CDR3 is TGTGCCAGTAGTAGAATACAGGAGAAGAATGAAAAACTGTTTTTT.